These T cell receptor beta chains were read from a single sample in a study of T cells in narcolepsy. Some clones are missing from TCRdb's copy, which holds only in-frame ones; the method was immunoSEQ multiplex PCR. The table records some 32,000 clones, around 77% of them present only once. The sequenced material came from memory (CD45RA-) CD4+ T cells from blood. The source of these receptors is a human donor in good health. Both conserved end residues are part of each CDR3.

V,J,length,CDR3
TRBV29-1,TRBJ2-5,14,CSFMIIQGRETQYF
TRBV18,TRBJ1-1,13,CASSHPQGRGAFF
TRBV5-1,TRBJ2-2,15,CASSTDRANTGELFF
TRBV5-1,TRBJ2-7,14,CASSTTSGVYEQYF
TRBV9,NA,17,CASSPTLHRGSSYEQYF
TRBV11-2,TRBJ2-3,16,CASSGFSGRRTDTQYF
TRBV19,TRBJ2-1,12,CASGRAGNEQFF
TRBV19,TRBJ2-7,12,CASGVKGYEQYF
TRBV2,TRBJ2-5,12,CASEGIQETQYF
TRBV14,TRBJ2-4,14,CASSQSSRVNIQYF
TRBV5-6,TRBJ2-7,12,CASSYRTWEQYF
TRBV5-1,TRBJ2-5,16,CASSLTPGLAQETQYF
TRBV6-6,TRBJ1-1,11,CASRNRRYAFF
TRBV5-4,TRBJ2-2,14,CASSLEAYTGELFF
TRBV2,TRBJ1-1,11,CASSERYEAFF
TRBV29-1,TRBJ1-1,16,CSVAQTGAGRGTEAFF
TRBV4-1,TRBJ1-1,17,CASSQEWGTEMNTEAFF
TRBV9,TRBJ2-5,15,CASTTRTGNQETQYF
TRBV19,TRBJ1-1,13,CASNSDHYTEAFF
TRBV5-1,TRBJ2-3,16,CASSLGAKLDADTQYF
TRBV6-1,TRBJ2-3,14,CASSVAGASDTQYF
TRBV4-1,TRBJ1-5,14,CASSQQGANQPQHF
TRBV7-9,TRBJ2-1,15,CASSPSGSAFREQFF
TRBV29-1,TRBJ2-3,20,CSVGGYRGRRKTTSTDTQYF
TRBV30,TRBJ2-5,12,CAWSALGETQYF
TRBV19,TRBJ1-5,14,CASSILSVNQPQHF
TRBV5-1,TRBJ2-3,17,CASSLVPAGAGTDTQYF
TRBV5-6,TRBJ2-3,15,CASSFSGHSTDTQYF
TRBV30,TRBJ1-1,13,CAWTTRDKLEAFF
TRBV12-5,TRBJ1-5,14,CASGFAGALQPQHF
TRBV27,TRBJ2-3,17,CASRPIARRQPPDTQYF
TRBV19,TRBJ2-6,14,CASRTGPGANVLTF
TRBV6-6,TRBJ2-7,14,CASSNMGPSYEQYF
TRBV4-1,TRBJ2-7,15,CASSPGLLVTYEQYF
TRBV6-5,TRBJ1-1,15,CASKFKGQRGDEAFF
TRBV6-5,TRBJ2-5,12,CASSGGSETQYF
TRBV2,TRBJ2-1,13,CASTGTWINEQFF
TRBV6-5,TRBJ1-5,15,CASSYSQASNQPQHF
TRBV19,TRBJ2-2,15,CASSIGGRKAGELFF
TRBV14,TRBJ2-3,11,CASSVLDTQYF
TRBV9,TRBJ2-2,15,CASSVNGRNTGELFF
TRBV15,TRBJ2-3,15,CATSRDPGSGDTQYF
TRBV4-2,TRBJ2-3,15,CASSQDRLSTDTQYF
TRBV6-1,TRBJ2-5,13,CASSPQGRETQYF
TRBV5-4,TRBJ1-2,14,CATTATGGNYGYTF
TRBV27,TRBJ2-3,15,CASSPPGRSTDTQYF
TRBV6-5,TRBJ1-4,14,CASSYYQGGEKLFF
TRBV18,TRBJ1-5,14,CASSPQGGNQPQHF
TRBV7-4,TRBJ1-2,13,CASSLERSVGYTF
TRBV7-9,TRBJ2-1,13,CASESRAYNEQFF
TRBV5-8,TRBJ2-6,13,CASSLTGANVLTF
TRBV6-5,TRBJ1-4,13,CASSYSVGEKLFF
TRBV5-1,TRBJ2-6,15,CASIPGGAGANVLTF
TRBV19,TRBJ1-1,13,CATSGTANTEAFF